This T cell receptor (beta chain) comes out of a study of T-cell reconstitution after alpha-beta-depleted transplantation in children (dated by TCRdb to the mid-2010s). Turning to the overall study: Using TCR repertoire profiling, the study quantitatively followed how T-cell immune reconstitution unfolded in children after TCRalphabeta/CD19-depleted allogeneic hematopoietic cell transplantation.

The library relied on PCR. The run used an Illumina HiSeq 2500. TCR library preparation used molecular barcoding, with unique molecular identifiers applied to normalize quantification of the TCRbeta repertoire. The public reads were quality trimmed at Q25 with fastp and then assembled into clones with MiXCR by TCRdb, keeping productive beta chains. Entries that share a CDR3 protein sequence are merged under the most common genes and DNA. In all, the sample holds about 540,000 distinct CDR3 sequences, and about 18% of those were seen once. The ten most abundant clones make up 3.3% of the sample. On this clonotype: The specificity of this receptor is unknown. The input lacks base qualities; no much larger clone sits a single base away.

Specimen: PBMCs from the stem cell graft donor, collected from the stem cell graft. The TCR originated in a human donor who donated a stem cell graft to a child with acute lymphoblastic leukemia.

This receptor carries the CDR3 CAISEHRETSGSGGETQYF. The DNA is TGTGCCATCAGTGAGCATCGGGAGACTAGCGGGAGTGGAGGTGAGACCCAGTACTTC. The sequence links TRBV10-3 to TRBJ2-5; TRBD2 agrees with 12 junctional bases. For CDR1 and CDR2, the germline V gene lists ENHRY and SYGVKD. Counted from cysteine to phenylalanine, this CDR3 has 19 amino acids. Only CDR3 DNA is held: 57 bases, read in frame from base 1. V is cut back by 2 bases and J by 5 bases, with 15 bases in the junction unmatched.